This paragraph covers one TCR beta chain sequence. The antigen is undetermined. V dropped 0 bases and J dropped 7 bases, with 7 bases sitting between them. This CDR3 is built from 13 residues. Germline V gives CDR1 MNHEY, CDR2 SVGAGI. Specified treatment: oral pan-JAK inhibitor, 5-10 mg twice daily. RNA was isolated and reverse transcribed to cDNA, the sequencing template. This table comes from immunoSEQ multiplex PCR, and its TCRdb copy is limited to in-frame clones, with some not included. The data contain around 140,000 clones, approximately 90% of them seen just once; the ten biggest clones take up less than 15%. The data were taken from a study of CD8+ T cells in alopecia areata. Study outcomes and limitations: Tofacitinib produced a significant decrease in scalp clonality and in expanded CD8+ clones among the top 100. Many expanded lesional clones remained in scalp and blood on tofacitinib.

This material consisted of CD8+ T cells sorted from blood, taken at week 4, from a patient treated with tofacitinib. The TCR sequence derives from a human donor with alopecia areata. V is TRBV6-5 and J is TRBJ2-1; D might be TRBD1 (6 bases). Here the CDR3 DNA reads TGTGCCAGCAGTTACTCACAGGGTAATGAGCAGTTCTTC. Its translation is CASSYSQGNEQFF.